The 23 T cell receptor beta chains listed next were all sequenced from one sample in a study of T cell responses to AZD1222 COVID-19 vaccine. Sequenced by immunoSEQ multiplex PCR; TCRdb stores in-frame clones only, minus some. The sample yields 120,000 to 150,000 clones, approximately 89% seen once. The material was peripheral blood, obtained on day 0 of AZD1222 vaccination. These receptors all come from an adult in good health.

The rearrangement joins TRBV9 to TRBJ2-4; TRBD1 aligns across 7 bases. J lost 1 base, V lost 4 bases, and 8 bases had no gene match. The CDR3 sequence is 16 residues long. Germline CDR1 SGDLS, CDR2 YYNGEE. The CDR3 DNA reads as TGTGCCAGCAGCTCGGGACAGTCGAGGGCCAAAAACATTCAGTACTTC. Translating it yields CASSSGQSRAKNIQYF. Full variable domain (rest looked up from reference TRBV9 and TRBJ2-4): DSGVTQTPKHLITATGQRVTLRCSPRSGDLSVYWYQQSLDQGLQFLIQYYNGEERAKGNILERFSAQQFPDLHSELNLSSLELGDSALYFCASSSGQSRAKNIQYFGAGTRLSVL.

The V call is TRBV7-9, the J call TRBJ2-5, with TRBD1 matching 9 bases. Per germline, CDR1 SEHNR and CDR2 FQNEAQ (reference sequence). The CDR3 loop spans 17 amino acids. V trimming: 3 bases; J trimming: 4 bases; junction bases outside the gene matches: 12. CDR3 coding DNA: TGTGCCAGCAGCTTTGAAAAAGGGACAGGGTCCCGAGAGACCCAGTACTTC. The encoded protein is CASSFEKGTGSRETQYF. Based on the CDR3 plus reference TRBV7-9 and TRBJ2-5, the full variable domain is DTGVSQNPRHKITKRGQNVTFRCDPISEHNRLYWYRQTLGQGPEFLTYFQNEAQLEKSRLLSDRFSAERPKGSFSTLEIQRTEQGDSAMYLCASSFEKGTGSRETQYFGPGTRLLVL.

This clone was observed a single time. The V call is TRBV28, the J call TRBJ1-1; D unresolved. V lost 3 bases and J lost 1, with 6 bases in between. CDR1 and CDR2 (germline): MDHEN, SYDVKM. The CDR3 length is 13 residues. The CDR3 is CASSFAPNTEAFF. CDR3 coding DNA: TGTGCCAGCAGTTTTGCCCCGAACACTGAAGCTTTCTTT.

The rearrangement uses TRBV10-2 and TRBJ2-6; D not certain. Trimming cost V 4 bases and J 2 bases, with 6 bases left between them. Per the germline V gene, CDR1 is WSHSY and CDR2 is SAAADI. The CDR3 totals 14 residues. The CDR3 loop is CASSGDAGANVLTF. The CDR3 coding sequence is TGCGCCAGCAGTGGGGATGCTGGGGCCAACGTCCTGACTTTC.

The gene calls are TRBV27 and TRBJ2-1; D tentatively fits TRBD1 or TRBD2 (5 bases each). Germline V gene lookup returns CDR1 MNHEY and CDR2 SMNVEV (reference sequence). Trimming removed 2 bases from V and 7 bases from J, with 12 bases in between. This CDR3 contains 14 residues. The CDR3 DNA is TGTGCCAGCAGTTTAAGCGGACACCTAAATGAGCAGTTCTTC. Its translation: CASSLSGHLNEQFF.

V usage is TRBV5-8 and J usage is TRBJ1-4; D is possibly TRBD1 (5 bases). V was shortened by 2 bases and J by 8 bases, with 13 bases between the two germline ends. CDR1 is SGHTS, CDR2 YDEGEE, per germline. The length of the CDR3 is 14 residues. This chain's CDR3 is CASSFNQGSEKLFF. Written as DNA, the CDR3 is TGTGCCAGCAGCTTCAACCAGGGATCCGAAAAACTGTTTTTT.

In nucleotides, the CDR3 is TGTGCCAGCAGTTACTCAGTTGGGGATGAGCAGTTCTTC. Translation gives CASSYSVGDEQFF. The V gene is TRBV6-5, the J gene TRBJ2-1, with D uncertain. Deletions cut 0 bases from V and 8 bases from J, with 8 bases between. The length of the CDR3 is 13 residues. Germline values: CDR1 MNHEY, CDR2 SVGAGI.

The rearrangement joins TRBV4-1 to TRBJ1-5; the D gene is possibly TRBD1 (6 bases). This CDR3 has 13 amino acids. V was clipped by 3 bases and J by 7 bases, with 10 bases between them. From germline, CDR1 is MGHRA and CDR2 YSYEKL. The CDR3 DNA reads as TGCGCCAGCAGCCAGAGGGGGAACCAGCCCCAGCATTTT. This codes for CASSQRGNQPQHF.

As regards this clone: The junction differs from germline at one of its ends, possibly a read error. The CDR3 DNA follows: TGCGCCAGCAGGTTGGGACAGGACGCAGATACGCAGTATTTT. It encodes CASRLGQDADTQYF. The V gene is TRBV5-1, the J gene TRBJ2-3; TRBD1 aligns across 8 bases. CDR1 SGHRS and CDR2 YFSETQ come from the germline V gene. The CDR3 has 14 amino acids.

This clone appeared once. This chain uses TRBV7-9 with TRBJ2-5, with TRBD1 as a possible D gene (6 bases). There are 13 residues in the CDR3. The ends were cut back, 5 bases at V and 5 bases at J, with 12 bases in the middle. Germline CDR1 reads SEHNR; CDR2 reads FQNEAQ (reference sequence). The CDR3 DNA reads as TGTGCCAGCAGCCAGGGGATGTTGGAGACCCAGTACTTC. The encoded protein is CASSQGMLETQYF.

This chain links TRBV7-9 with TRBJ1-1; no firm D call. V was cut by 5 bases and J by 0 bases, with 10 bases left in between. The CDR3 extends over 14 amino acids. Germline V gives CDR1 SEHNR, CDR2 FQNEAQ (reference sequence). The CDR3 DNA follows: TGTGCCAGCAGCCTGATAACGGTGAACACTGAAGCTTTCTTT. Translating gives CASSLITVNTEAFF. Full variable domain (rest looked up from reference TRBV7-9 and TRBJ1-1): DTGVSQNPRHKITKRGQNVTFRCDPISEHNRLYWYRQTLGQGPEFLTYFQNEAQLEKSRLLSDRFSAERPKGSFSTLEIQRTEQGDSAMYLCASSLITVNTEAFFGQGTRLTVV.

The chain carries TRBV2 and TRBJ1-2; D perhaps matches TRBD1 (6 bases). Germline CDR1 reads SNHLY; CDR2 reads FYNNEI. V was clipped by 5 bases and J by 4 bases, with 14 bases between them. The CDR3 runs to 14 residues. CDR3: CASSQTGTSYGYTF. In nucleotides, the CDR3 is TGTGCCAGCAGTCAAACCGGGACAAGCTATGGCTACACCTTC.

This clone was detected once. The V gene is TRBV28, the J gene TRBJ1-2; tentatively, D is TRBD1 (5 bases). The CDR3 loop spans 13 amino acids. Trimming removed 3 bases from V and 5 bases from J, with 10 bases in between. Germline loops: CDR1 MDHEN, CDR2 SYDVKM. The CDR3 region is CASSFRAQYGYTF. The CDR3 DNA follows: TGTGCCAGCAGTTTCAGGGCGCAATATGGCTACACCTTC.

The gene calls are TRBV11-1 and TRBJ2-1; D is unclear. Germline assignment: CDR1 SGHAT and CDR2 FQDESV (reference sequence). V dropped 2 bases and J dropped 8 bases, with 4 bases sitting between them. CDR3 length: 11 amino acids. CDR3 sequence (DNA): TGTGCCAGCAGCTTAAGAGATGAGCAGTTCTTC. It is translated as CASSLRDEQFF.

V and J are TRBV6-4 and TRBJ2-1, with 11 bases that match TRBD1. With 5 bases clipped from V and 9 bases from J, the junction kept 9 bases outside the gene matches. The germline V gene encodes CDR1 MRHNA and CDR2 SNTAGT. CDR3 length equals 15 residues. DNA of the CDR3: TGTGCCAGCAGTTTTACCGGGACAGGGGGAAGTGAGCAGTTCTTC. Amino acids: CASSFTGTGGSEQFF.

Remarks on this clone: This specimen includes other DNA sequences encoding the same CDR3. CDR3 sequence reads: CASSGTLNTEAFF. The DNA of the CDR3 is TGTGCCAGTAGCGGGACATTGAACACTGAAGCTTTCTTT. The V gene is TRBV19, the J gene TRBJ1-1; weak D call: TRBD1 (6 bases). Germline CDR1 and CDR2: LNHDA and SQIVND (reference sequence). The CDR3 spans 13 residues. V lost 6 bases to trimming and J lost 0 bases, with 8 bases between them. Variable domain in full (rest from reference TRBV19 and TRBJ1-1): DGGITQSPKYLFRKEGQNVTLSCEQNLNHDAMYWYRQDPGQGLRLIYYSQIVNDFQKGDIAEGYSVSREKKESFPLTVTSAQKNPTAFYLCASSGTLNTEAFFGQGTRLTVV.

The rearrangement uses TRBV14 and TRBJ2-2; 11 bases align to TRBD1. The CDR3 contains 17 residues. The V gene's germline CDR1 is SGHDN and CDR2 FVKESK. V lost 5 bases and J lost 2; bases outside the gene matches: 7. The DNA for the CDR3 is TGTGCCAGCAGCAAGGGACAGGGGGTGATCAACACCGGGGAGCTGTTTTTT. It translates to CASSKGQGVINTGELFF.

J is TRBJ1-2 and V is TRBV9, with D possibly TRBD1 on 5 matching bases. This CDR3 has 13 amino acids. V was clipped by 0 bases and J by 5 bases, with 8 bases between them. The germline CDR1 and CDR2 sequences are SGDLS and YYNGEE. In DNA form, the CDR3 reads TGTGCCAGCAGCGTAGCGGCAGGGTATGGCTACACCTTC. Translation: CASSVAAGYGYTF.

This clone was recorded once. The CDR3 coding sequence is TGTGCCAGCAGAGAGGGGACAGGGGGCAGATACGAGCAGTACTTC. Translating gives CASREGTGGRYEQYF. The rearrangement links TRBV28 to TRBJ2-7; 12 positions agree with TRBD1. CDR1 and CDR2 from the germline V gene are MDHEN and SYDVKM. Germline trimming cut 6 bases from V and 4 bases from J; bases unmatched to any gene: 7. The CDR3 spans 15 residues.

This rearrangement joins TRBV5-1 to TRBJ1-2; 7 positions match TRBD1. CDR3 size: 14 residues. The germline CDR1 and CDR2 sequences are SGHRS and YFSETQ. V trimming: 0 bases; J trimming: 3 bases; junction bases outside the gene matches: 2. For the CDR3, the DNA is TGCGCCAGCAGCTTGGAAGGGGGCGACTATGGCTACACCTTC. It yields the protein CASSLEGGDYGYTF.

The chain is built from TRBV19 and TRBJ2-7; 9 positions agree with TRBD1. In germline, CDR1 is LNHDA, CDR2 SQIVND (reference sequence). The CDR3 contains 16 residues. The V segment lost 5 bases and the J segment 4 bases; nucleotides outside the gene matches: 12. CDR3 in amino acids: CASSAPYGTGPYEQYF. In nucleotides, the CDR3 is TGTGCCAGTAGTGCACCTTATGGGACAGGGCCTTACGAGCAGTACTTC.

The chain uses TRBV5-1 and TRBJ2-7; TRBD1 aligns across 10 bases. The CDR3 extends over 14 amino acids. Germline loops: CDR1 SGHRS, CDR2 YFSETQ. The trim removed 4 bases at V and 1 base at J, leaving 2 bases unmatched. CDR3 sequence reads: CASSLDRGSYEQYF. Here the CDR3 DNA reads TGCGCCAGCAGCCTGGACAGGGGGTCCTACGAGCAGTACTTC.

This rearrangement joins TRBV7-9 to TRBJ2-1; the D call may be TRBD1 or TRBD2 (5 bases each). Germline-derived CDR1 and CDR2 are SEHNR and FQNEAQ (reference sequence). The CDR3 consists of 16 residues. Trimming removed 5 bases at V and 2 bases at J, with 16 bases between. The CDR3 DNA follows: TGTGCCAGCAGCCTAGGGACCCTCACGACCTACAATGAGCAGTTCTTC. Translation: CASSLGTLTTYNEQFF.